These T cell receptor beta chains were read from a single sample in a study of blood T cell repertoires in COVID-19. The protocol was immunoSEQ multiplex PCR, while the TCRdb copy is restricted to in-frame clones and leaves out a portion. The sample carries about 110,000 clones, more than 75% recorded once. The sample consisted of peripheral blood. These receptors all stem from a woman aged 45-59 years with acute or convalescent COVID-19. The CDR3 runs from the conserved cysteine through the conserved F or W. Each record gives: V gene, clone size, D gene, J gene, CDR3 protein, CDR3 DNA. The D gene is left open where the match is weak. Rows give clone size only sometimes, using once, few, many, or a class for an expanded clone.

V: TRBV7-2; size: .; D: .; J: TRBJ1-6; CDR3: CASSLMFPQTGSPLHF; DNA: TGTGCCAGCAGCTTAATGTTTCCCCAAACGGGTTCACCCCTCCACTTT
V: TRBV30; size: .; D: .; J: TRBJ2-1; CDR3: CAWSLSYEQFF; DNA: TGTGCCTGGAGTCTCTCGTATGAGCAGTTCTTC
V: TRBV4-1; size: .; D: .; J: TRBJ1-4; CDR3: CASSQDRINEKLFF; DNA: TGCGCCAGCAGCCAAGATAGAATTAATGAAAAACTGTTTTTT
V: TRBV25-1; size: .; D: .; J: TRBJ2-2; CDR3: CASRDAGVVAGELFF; DNA: TGTGCCAGCAGAGACGCAGGGGTAGTCGCCGGGGAGCTGTTTTTT
V: TRBV24-1; size: .; D: .; J: TRBJ1-4; CDR3: CATSGLGQGRPATNEKLFF; DNA: TGTGCCACCAGTGGGCTGGGCCAGGGCCGCCCGGCAACTAATGAAAAACTGTTTTTT
V: TRBV28; size: .; D: .; J: TRBJ1-1; CDR3: CASTPRGPARTTEAFF; DNA: TGTGCCAGCACTCCCAGGGGTCCAGCTAGAACAACTGAAGCTTTCTTT
V: TRBV7-2; size: .; D: .; J: TRBJ2-2; CDR3: CASSPEINSGELFF; DNA: TGTGCCAGCAGCCCCGAGATTAACTCCGGGGAGCTGTTTTTT
V: TRBV7-9; size: .; D: TRBD2; J: TRBJ2-1; CDR3: CASSLVQPGLPGQFF; DNA: TGTGCCAGCAGCTTAGTCCAGCCGGGACTACCCGGGCAGTTCTTC
V: TRBV19; size: .; D: .; J: TRBJ2-2; CDR3: CASISPSGPRAGELFF; DNA: TGTGCCAGTATTTCCCCTTCCGGGCCGAGGGCCGGGGAGCTGTTTTTT
V: TRBV18; size: .; D: .; J: TRBJ2-7; CDR3: CASSPILGKTDEQYF; DNA: TGTGCCAGCTCACCCATACTAGGCAAAACAGACGAGCAGTACTTC
V: TRBV3-1/TRBV3-2; size: .; D: .; J: TRBJ2-4; CDR3: CASSPKPTGAKNIQYF; DNA: TGTGCCAGCAGCCCGAAGCCGACCGGGGCCAAAAACATTCAGTACTTC
V: TRBV5-8; size: once; D: TRBD1; J: TRBJ2-7; CDR3: CASSLGQGNFYEQYF; DNA: TGTGCCAGCAGCTTGGGACAGGGGAACTTCTACGAGCAGTACTTC
V: TRBV18; size: .; D: TRBD2; J: TRBJ2-3; CDR3: CASSPPAIAGPSTDTQYF; DNA: TGTGCCAGCTCACCACCGGCGATAGCGGGGCCTAGCACAGATACGCAGTATTTT
V: TRBV2; size: .; D: TRBD2; J: TRBJ2-7; CDR3: CASTSSGPGEQYF; DNA: TGTGCCAGTACGTCTAGCGGCCCGGGCGAGCAGTACTTC
V: TRBV2; size: .; D: .; J: TRBJ1-2; CDR3: CASSEARGLPGYTF; DNA: TGTGCCAGCAGTGAAGCACGGGGGTTGCCTGGCTACACCTTC
V: TRBV6-2/TRBV6-3; size: .; D: .; J: TRBJ2-2; CDR3: CASSYSGARNTGELFF; DNA: TGTGCCAGCAGTTACTCGGGGGCCCGGAACACCGGGGAGCTGTTTTTT
V: TRBV7-9; size: .; D: TRBD2; J: TRBJ2-2; CDR3: CASSLTHMGLAAGELFF; DNA: TGTGCCAGCAGCTTAACTCATATGGGACTAGCGGCCGGGGAGCTGTTTTTT
V: TRBV6-1; size: .; D: .; J: TRBJ1-3; CDR3: CASSEPGGGNTIYF; DNA: TGTGCCAGCAGTGAGCCCGGGGGTGGAAACACCATATATTTT
V: TRBV5-4; size: few; D: TRBD1; J: TRBJ1-6; CDR3: CASSADREVYNSPLHF; DNA: TGTGCCAGCAGCGCAGACAGGGAAGTCTATAATTCACCCCTCCACTTT
V: TRBV5-1; size: .; D: TRBD2; J: TRBJ2-5; CDR3: CASKLAGAGQQETQYF; DNA: TGCGCCAGCAAACTAGCGGGAGCGGGGCAGCAAGAGACCCAGTACTTC
V: TRBV6-4; size: .; D: TRBD2; J: TRBJ2-7; CDR3: CASISSGTYEQYF; DNA: TGTGCCAGCATTTCTAGCGGGACCTACGAGCAGTACTTC
V: TRBV27; size: .; D: .; J: TRBJ1-5; CDR3: CASSFSWVTGQPQHF; DNA: TGTGCCAGCAGTTTCTCTTGGGTAACGGGTCAGCCCCAGCATTTT
V: TRBV11-2; size: .; D: .; J: TRBJ1-2; CDR3: CASSLTTGIRGYTF; DNA: TGTGCCAGCAGCCTCACCACAGGGATAAGGGGCTACACCTTC
V: TRBV5-1; size: .; D: TRBD2; J: TRBJ2-7; CDR3: CASRDGALAGTYEQYF; DNA: TGCGCCAGCAGGGACGGGGCGCTAGCGGGGACCTACGAGCAGTACTTC